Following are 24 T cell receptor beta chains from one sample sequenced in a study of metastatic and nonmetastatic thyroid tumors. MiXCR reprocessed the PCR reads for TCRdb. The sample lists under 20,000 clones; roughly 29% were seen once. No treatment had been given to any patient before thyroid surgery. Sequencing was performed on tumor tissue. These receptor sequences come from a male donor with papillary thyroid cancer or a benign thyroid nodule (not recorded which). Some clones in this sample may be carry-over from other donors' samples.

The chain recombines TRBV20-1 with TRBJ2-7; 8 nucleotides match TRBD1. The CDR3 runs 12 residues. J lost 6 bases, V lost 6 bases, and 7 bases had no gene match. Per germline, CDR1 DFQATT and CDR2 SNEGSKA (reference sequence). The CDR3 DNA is TGCAGTGCCCCGGGACAGGCTACCGAGCAGTACTTC. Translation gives CSAPGQATEQYF.

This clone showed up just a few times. CDR3 DNA: TGTGCCAGCGCATGGATCTATTTTGGGGACAGGGGATACGAGCAGTACTTC. Protein sequence: CASAWIYFGDRGYEQYF. The chain uses TRBV6-1 and TRBJ2-7; 10 positions match TRBD1. The V segment lost 8 bases and the J segment 4 bases; nucleotides outside the gene matches: 17. Germline CDR1 reads MNHNS; CDR2 reads SASEGT. This CDR3 region has 17 residues.

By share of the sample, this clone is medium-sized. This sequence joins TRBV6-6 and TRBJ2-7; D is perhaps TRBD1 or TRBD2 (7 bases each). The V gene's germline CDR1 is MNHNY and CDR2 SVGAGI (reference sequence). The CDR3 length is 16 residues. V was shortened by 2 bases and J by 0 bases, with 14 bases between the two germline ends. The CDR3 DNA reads TGTGCCAGCAGTTACAGCGGGACAGAAAGCTCCTACGAGCAGTACTTC. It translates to CASSYSGTESSYEQYF.

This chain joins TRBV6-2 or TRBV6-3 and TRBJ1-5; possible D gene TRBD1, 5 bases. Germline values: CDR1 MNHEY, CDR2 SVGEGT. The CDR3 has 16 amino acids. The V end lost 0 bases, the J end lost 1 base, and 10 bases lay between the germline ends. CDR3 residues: CASSYSGALSNQPQHF. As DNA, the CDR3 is TGTGCCAGCAGTTACTCCGGGGCACTGAGCAATCAGCCCCAGCATTTT.

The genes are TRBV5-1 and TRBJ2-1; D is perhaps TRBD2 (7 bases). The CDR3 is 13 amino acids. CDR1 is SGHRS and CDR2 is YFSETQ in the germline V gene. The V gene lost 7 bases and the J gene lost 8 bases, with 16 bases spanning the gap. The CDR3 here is CASFSTGGDEQFF. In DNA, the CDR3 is TGCGCCAGCTTTAGTACGGGGGGCGATGAGCAGTTCTTC.

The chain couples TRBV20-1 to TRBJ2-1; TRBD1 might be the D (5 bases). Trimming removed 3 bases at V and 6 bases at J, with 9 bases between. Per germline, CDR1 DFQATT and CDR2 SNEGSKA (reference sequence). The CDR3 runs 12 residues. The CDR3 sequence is CSASRQGNEQFF. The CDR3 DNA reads TGCAGTGCTAGTCGGCAGGGCAATGAGCAGTTCTTC.

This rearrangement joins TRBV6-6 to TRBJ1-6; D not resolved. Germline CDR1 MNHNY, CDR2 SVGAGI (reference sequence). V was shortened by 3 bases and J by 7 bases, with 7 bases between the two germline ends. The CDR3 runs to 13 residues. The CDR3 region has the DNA TGTGCCAGCAGTTATTCGGGGAATTCACCCCTCCACTTT. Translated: CASSYSGNSPLHF.

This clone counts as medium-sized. Here the CDR3 DNA reads TGTGCCAGCAGCGTGAGAGGACAACGATACTCCTACGAGCAGTACTTC. Its protein product is CASSVRGQRYSYEQYF. The V call is TRBV11-2, the J call TRBJ2-7, with D possibly matching TRBD1 (5 bases). With 5 bases removed from V and 0 bases from J, the gap between germline ends came to 17 bases. Germline values: CDR1 SGHAT, CDR2 FQNNGV. This CDR3 is 16 amino acids long.

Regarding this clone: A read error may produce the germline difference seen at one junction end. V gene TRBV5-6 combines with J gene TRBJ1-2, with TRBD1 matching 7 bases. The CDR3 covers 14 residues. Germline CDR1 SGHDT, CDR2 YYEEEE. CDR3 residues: CASSLDRSNYGYTF. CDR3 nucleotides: TGTGCGAGCAGCTTGGACAGGTCTAACTATGGATACACCTTC.

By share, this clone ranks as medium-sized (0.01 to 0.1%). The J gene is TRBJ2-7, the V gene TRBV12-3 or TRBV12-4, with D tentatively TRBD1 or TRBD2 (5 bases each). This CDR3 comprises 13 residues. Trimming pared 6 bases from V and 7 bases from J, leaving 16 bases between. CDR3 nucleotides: TGTGCCAGCAGGGTTGGGACGGCTCGGGAGCAGTACTTC. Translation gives CASRVGTAREQYF.

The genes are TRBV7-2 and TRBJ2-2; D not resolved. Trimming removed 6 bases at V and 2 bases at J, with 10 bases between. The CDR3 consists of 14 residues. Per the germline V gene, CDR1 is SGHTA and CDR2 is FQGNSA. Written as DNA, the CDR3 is TGTGCCAGCAGTCCCCAGCCAAACACCGGGGAGCTGTTTTTT. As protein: CASSPQPNTGELFF.

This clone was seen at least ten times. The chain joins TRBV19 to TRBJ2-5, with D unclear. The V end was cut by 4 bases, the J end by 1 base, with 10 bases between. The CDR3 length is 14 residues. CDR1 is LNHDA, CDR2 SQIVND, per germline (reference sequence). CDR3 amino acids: CASSKVDIQETQYF. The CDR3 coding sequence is TGTGCCAGTAGTAAAGTGGATATCCAAGAGACCCAGTACTTC.

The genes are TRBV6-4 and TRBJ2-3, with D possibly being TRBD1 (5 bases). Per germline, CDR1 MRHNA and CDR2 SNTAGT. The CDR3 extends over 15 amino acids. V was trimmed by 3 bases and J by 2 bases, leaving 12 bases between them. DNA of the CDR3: TGTGCCAGCAGTGAGGGTGAAGGGGCCACAGATACGCAGTATTTT. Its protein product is CASSEGEGATDTQYF.

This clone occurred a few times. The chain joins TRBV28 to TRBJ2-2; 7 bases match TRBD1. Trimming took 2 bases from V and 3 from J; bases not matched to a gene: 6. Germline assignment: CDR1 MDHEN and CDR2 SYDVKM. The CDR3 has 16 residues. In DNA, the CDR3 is TGTGCCAGCAGTTTAAGAGGACAGGACCACACCGGGGAGCTGTTTTTT. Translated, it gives CASSLRGQDHTGELFF.

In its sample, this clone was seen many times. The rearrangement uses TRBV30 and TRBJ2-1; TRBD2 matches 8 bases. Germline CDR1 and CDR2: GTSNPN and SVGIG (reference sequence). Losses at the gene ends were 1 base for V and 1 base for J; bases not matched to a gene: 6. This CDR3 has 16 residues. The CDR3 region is CAWSDPQRESYNEQFF. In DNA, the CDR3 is TGTGCCTGGAGTGACCCCCAGCGGGAGTCCTACAATGAGCAGTTCTTC. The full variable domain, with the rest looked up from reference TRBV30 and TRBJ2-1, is SQTIHQWPATLVQPVGSPLSLECTVEGTSNPNLYWYRQAAGRGLQLLFYSVGIGQISSEVPQNLSASRPQDRQFILSSKKLLLSDSGFYLCAWSDPQRESYNEQFFGPGTRLTVL.

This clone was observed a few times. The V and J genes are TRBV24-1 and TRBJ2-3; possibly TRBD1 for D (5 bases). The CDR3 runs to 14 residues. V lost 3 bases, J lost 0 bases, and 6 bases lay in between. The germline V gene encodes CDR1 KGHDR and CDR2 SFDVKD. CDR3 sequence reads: CATSDGHSTDTQYF. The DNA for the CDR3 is TGTGCCACCAGTGATGGACACAGCACAGATACGCAGTATTTT.

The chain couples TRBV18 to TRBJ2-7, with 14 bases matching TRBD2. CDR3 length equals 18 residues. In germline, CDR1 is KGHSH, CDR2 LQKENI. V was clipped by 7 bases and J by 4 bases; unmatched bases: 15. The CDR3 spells CASLPPGLAGVGGYEQYF. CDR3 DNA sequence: TGTGCCAGCTTGCCCCCGGGACTAGCGGGAGTGGGGGGATACGAGCAGTACTTC.

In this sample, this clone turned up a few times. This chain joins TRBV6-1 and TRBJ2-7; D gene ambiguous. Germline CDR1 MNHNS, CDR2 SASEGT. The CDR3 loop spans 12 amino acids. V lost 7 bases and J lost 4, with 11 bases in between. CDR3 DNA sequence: TGTGCCAGCACGATAGGCCCTTACGAGCAGTACTTC. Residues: CASTIGPYEQYF.

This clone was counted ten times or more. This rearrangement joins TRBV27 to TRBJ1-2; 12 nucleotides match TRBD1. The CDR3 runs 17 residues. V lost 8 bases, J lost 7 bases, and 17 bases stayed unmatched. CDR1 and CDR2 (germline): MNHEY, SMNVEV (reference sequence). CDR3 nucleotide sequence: TGTGCCAGCCGCCGAACCGGGACAGGGGGCCCGGAGTCTGGCTACACCTTC. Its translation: CASRRTGTGGPESGYTF.

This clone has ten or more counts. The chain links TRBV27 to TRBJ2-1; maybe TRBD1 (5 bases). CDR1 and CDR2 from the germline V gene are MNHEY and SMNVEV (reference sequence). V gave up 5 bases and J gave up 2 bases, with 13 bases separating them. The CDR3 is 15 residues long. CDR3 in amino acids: CASSLGPGTYNEQFF. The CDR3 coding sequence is TGTGCCAGCAGTCTGGGGCCTGGGACCTACAATGAGCAGTTCTTC.

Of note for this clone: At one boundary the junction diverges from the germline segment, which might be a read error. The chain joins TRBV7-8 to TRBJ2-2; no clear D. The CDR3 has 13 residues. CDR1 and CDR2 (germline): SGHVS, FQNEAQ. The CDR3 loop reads CASSSGRTVELFF. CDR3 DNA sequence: TGTGCCAGTAGCTCCGGACGCACCGTGGAGCTGTTTTTT.

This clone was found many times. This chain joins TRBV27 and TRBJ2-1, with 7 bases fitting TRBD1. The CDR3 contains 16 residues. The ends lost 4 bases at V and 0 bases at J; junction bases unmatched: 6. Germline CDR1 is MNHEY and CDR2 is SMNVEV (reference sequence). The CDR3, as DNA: TGTGCCAGCAGTTCGGGACAGTCCCTCTCCTACAATGAGCAGTTCTTC. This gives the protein CASSSGQSLSYNEQFF.

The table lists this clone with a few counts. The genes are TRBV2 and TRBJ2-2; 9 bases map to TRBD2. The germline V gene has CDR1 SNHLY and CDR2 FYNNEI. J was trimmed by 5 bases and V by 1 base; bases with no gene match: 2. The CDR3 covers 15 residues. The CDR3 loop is CASSEVAGVTGELFF. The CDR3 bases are TGTGCCAGCAGTGAAGTAGCGGGAGTAACCGGGGAGCTGTTTTTT.

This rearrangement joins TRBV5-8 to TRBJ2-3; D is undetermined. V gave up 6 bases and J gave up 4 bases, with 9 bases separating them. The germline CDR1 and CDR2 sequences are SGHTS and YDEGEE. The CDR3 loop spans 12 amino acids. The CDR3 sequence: CASIPPPDTQYF. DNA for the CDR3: TGTGCCAGCATCCCACCGCCAGATACGCAGTATTTT.